This T cell receptor (beta chain) came from a study of blood T cell repertoires in COVID-19. This table comes from immunoSEQ multiplex PCR, and its TCRdb copy is limited to in-frame clones, with some not included. This table has about 260,000 clones, 86% appearing once. Per the germline V gene, CDR1 is SGHKS and CDR2 is YYEKEE (reference sequence). The V gene end was trimmed by 4 bases and the J gene end by 2 bases; junction bases not matched to a gene: 3. This CDR3 is built from 14 residues. The specimen sequenced was PBMCs or T cells enriched from blood (not recorded which). The receptor's source is a woman aged 45-59 years who had recovered from COVID-19. The V call is TRBV5-5, the J call TRBJ1-2; 9 nucleotides agree with TRBD1. CDR3 DNA: TGTGCCAGCAGCATGGGACAGGGAAACTATGGCTACACCTTC. The encoded protein is CASSMGQGNYGYTF.